These 20 T cell receptor beta chains were all obtained from the same sample, sequenced in a study of T-cell reconstitution after alpha-beta-depleted transplantation in children. The TCRbeta library was prepared with unique molecular identifiers. TCRdb reanalysed the PCR reads using MiXCR and keeps one entry per CDR3 protein. The data contain approximately 300,000 distinct CDR3 sequences, roughly a tenth of them seen just once; the ten biggest clones take up less than 9%. Here the sequenced sample was PBMCs, taken before TCRalphabeta/CD19-depleted stem cell transplant. The receptors derive from a boy under two years old with acute myeloid leukemia, due to receive a stem cell transplant.

There are many counts of this clonotype. Relative to the germline gene, one junction end is altered; a read error may explain this. The V gene is TRBV12-3 or TRBV12-4, the J gene TRBJ1-2, with D unclear. CDR3 size: 8 residues. The CDR3 is CASSQEAF. The CDR3 region has the DNA TGTGCCAGCAGTCAGGAAGCCTTC.

The chain couples TRBV25-1 to TRBJ1-1; D is ambiguous. Germline CDR1 is MGHDK and CDR2 is SYGVNS. CDR3 length: 13 amino acids. Trimming took 4 bases from V and 6 from J, leaving 12 bases between them. The CDR3 protein is CASSVGGIAEAFF. For the CDR3, the DNA is TGTGCCAGCAGTGTCGGCGGGATAGCTGAAGCTTTCTTT.

The chain employs TRBV2 and TRBJ2-3; no firm D call. The germline CDR1 and CDR2 sequences are SNHLY and FYNNEI. There are 13 residues in the CDR3. V lost 3 bases to trimming and J lost 5 bases, with 9 bases between them. The CDR3 DNA is TGTGCCAGCAGTGAGGGCAGGCAAGATACGCAGTATTTT. As protein: CASSEGRQDTQYF.

With respect to this clonotype: A read error may account for a junction end that differs from germline. V and J are TRBV11-2 and TRBJ2-1; possible D gene TRBD2, 6 bases. The CDR3 is 15 amino acids. In germline, CDR1 is SGHAT, CDR2 FQNNGV. CDR3 nucleotides: TGTGCCAGCACCTTAGCCGGGAGTATGTACAATGAGCAGTTCTTC. Translation gives CASTLAGSMYNEQFF. The full variable domain, rest sourced from reference TRBV11-2 and TRBJ2-1, is EAGVAQSPRYKIIEKRQSVAFWCNPISGHATLYWYQQILGQGPKLLIQFQNNGVVDDSQLPKDRFSAERLKGVDSTLKIQPAKLEDSAVYLCASTLAGSMYNEQFFGPGTRLTVL.

On this clonotype itself: A junction end diverges from the germline sequence, so it may reflect a read error. The chain is built from TRBV5-1 and TRBJ2-5; tentatively, D is TRBD2 (5 bases). Per the germline V gene, CDR1 is SGHRS and CDR2 is YFSETQ. CDR3 size: 14 residues. The CDR3 sequence is CASRWRQCQETQYF. CDR3 bases: TGTGCCAGCAGATGGAGGCAGTGCCAAGAGACCCAGTACTTC.

In its sample, this clonotype was seen many times. The rearrangement joins TRBV5-1 to TRBJ2-3; 8 bases line up with TRBD2. The CDR3 has 15 residues. V lost 3 bases and J lost 0; bases outside the gene matches: 3. CDR1 is SGHRS and CDR2 is YFSETQ in the germline V gene. Here the CDR3 DNA reads TGCGCCAGCAGCTCAGCTAGCGGGAGCACAGATACGCAGTATTTT. This gives the protein CASSSASGSTDTQYF.

This clonotype was recorded at least ten times. This sequence joins TRBV24-1 and TRBJ1-1; no definite D call. Germline CDR1 and CDR2: KGHDR and SFDVKD. Trimming removed 4 bases from V and 3 bases from J, with 11 bases in between. This CDR3 is 14 amino acids long. CDR3 sequence: CATSDHRGDTEAFF. DNA for the CDR3: TGTGCCACCAGTGACCACAGAGGAGACACTGAAGCTTTCTTT.

Many counts were recorded for this clonotype. V gene TRBV4-2 combines with J gene TRBJ2-7, with D maybe TRBD1 (5 bases). The ends were cut back, 0 bases at V and 5 bases at J, with 17 bases in the middle. The CDR3 is made up of 16 amino acids. Germline CDR1 and CDR2: LGHNA and YNFKEQ. The CDR3 bases are TGTGCCAGCAGCCAAGATTCGACCCCAGGGTGGAACGAGCAGTACTTC. Translating it yields CASSQDSTPGWNEQYF.

V usage is TRBV6-5 and J usage is TRBJ2-3; D might be TRBD2 (5 bases). The CDR3 has 12 amino acids. Trimming cost V 7 bases and J 7 bases, with 12 bases left between them. Germline values: CDR1 MNHEY, CDR2 SVGAGI. As DNA, the CDR3 is TGTGCCAGCACTAGCTCCCGGCATACGCAGTATTTT. Translated, it gives CASTSSRHTQYF.

This clonotype was recorded many times. Here the CDR3 DNA reads TGTGCCAGCAGTCCCCCCCGCGACACCGGGGAGCTGTTTTTT. Protein sequence: CASSPPRDTGELFF. V and J are TRBV28 and TRBJ2-2; D is undetermined. Germline V gene lookup returns CDR1 MDHEN and CDR2 SYDVKM. The length of the CDR3 is 14 residues. V lost 5 bases and J 3 bases, leaving 10 bases between the germline ends.

In its sample, this clonotype was seen many times. The chain couples TRBV24-1 to TRBJ2-2, with 9 bases identical to TRBD2. Per germline, CDR1 KGHDR and CDR2 SFDVKD. The CDR3 has 20 amino acids. V trimming: 0 bases; J trimming: 0 bases; junction bases outside the gene matches: 10. The CDR3: CATSDLRAGGTRANTGELFF. The DNA for the CDR3 is TGTGCCACCAGTGATTTGCGAGCGGGAGGTACCCGCGCGAACACCGGGGAGCTGTTTTTT.

This clonotype was counted many times. The J gene is TRBJ2-5, the V gene TRBV29-1; TRBD1 might be the D (6 bases). Germline-derived CDR1 and CDR2 are SQVTM and ANQGSEA. This CDR3 is 13 amino acids long. The V gene lost 4 bases and the J gene lost 2 bases, with 11 bases spanning the gap. The CDR3 is CSVGGQSQETQYF. The DNA of the CDR3 is TGCAGCGTTGGGGGGCAGTCTCAAGAGACCCAGTACTTC.

This clonotype occurred many times. This chain links TRBV2 with TRBJ2-1; the D gene is possibly TRBD2 (7 bases). Germline assignment: CDR1 SNHLY and CDR2 FYNNEI. V lost 8 bases, J lost 5 bases, and 16 bases lay in between. The CDR3 contains 14 residues. CDR3 nucleotide sequence: TGTGCCAGCTTGGGGGGGAGGGGGAACAATGAGCAGTTCTTC. It specifies CASLGGRGNNEQFF.

Concerning this clonotype itself: At one end, the junction sequence differs from germline, possibly due to a read error. This chain joins TRBV3-1 and TRBJ2-7, with TRBD1 matching 9 bases. The CDR3 totals 16 residues. From germline, CDR1 is LGHDT and CDR2 YNNKEL (reference sequence). CDR3 coding DNA: TGTGCCTGCAGCCCGGCTCCGGGACAGGGAATCCACGAGCAGTACTTC. This gives the protein CACSPAPGQGIHEQYF.

Many counts were recorded for this clonotype. The gene calls are TRBV5-1 and TRBJ2-7, with D unclear. Germline-derived CDR1 and CDR2 are SGHRS and YFSETQ. This CDR3 is 14 amino acids long. V lost 4 bases to trimming and J lost 5 bases, with 16 bases between them. DNA of the CDR3: TGCGCCAGCAGCCGCACTCTCGGGTCTAACGAGCAGTACTTC. Translated: CASSRTLGSNEQYF.

This clonotype occurred many times. V gene TRBV5-5 combines with J gene TRBJ2-1; D gene ambiguous. Germline CDR1 reads SGHKS; CDR2 reads YYEKEE (reference sequence). V shed 1 base and J shed 3 bases, with 14 bases lying between them. This CDR3 region has 16 residues. DNA of the CDR3: TGTGCCAGCAGCTTGAAAGCTGGAGCGATCTACAATGAGCAGTTCTTC. Translating gives CASSLKAGAIYNEQFF.

This clonotype was seen a handful of times. V gene TRBV18 combines with J gene TRBJ1-2; D might be TRBD1 (5 bases). Germline lookup yields CDR1 KGHSH and CDR2 LQKENI. Trimming shortened V by 3 bases and J by 0 bases, and 14 bases separated the two germline ends. This CDR3 has 16 amino acids. CDR3 coding DNA: TGTGCCAGCTCACCTGATACAGGACGCACTAACTATGGCTACACCTTC. Translated, it gives CASSPDTGRTNYGYTF.

This clonotype was observed at least ten times. This chain uses TRBV12-3 or TRBV12-4 with TRBJ2-5; D possibly corresponds to TRBD2 (5 bases). CDR3 length equals 14 residues. V was cut by 3 bases and J by 0 bases, with 8 bases left in between. DNA for the CDR3: TGTGCCAGCAGTTTCGGGGAGAACCAAGAGACCCAGTACTTC. Its protein is CASSFGENQETQYF.

This clonotype was observed a few times. This chain uses TRBV12-3 or TRBV12-4 with TRBJ2-7; weak D call: TRBD1 (6 bases). V lost 6 bases and J lost 9, with 15 bases in between. This CDR3 is built from 12 residues. The CDR3 coding sequence is TGTGCCAGCAGCCCAGACAGGCGCGGGCAGTACTTC. Protein sequence: CASSPDRRGQYF.

This clonotype was picked up many times. This chain uses TRBV29-1 with TRBJ2-7; 9 bases agree with TRBD2. Germline CDR1 SQVTM, CDR2 ANQGSEA. The trim removed 7 bases at V and 0 bases at J, leaving 7 bases unmatched. This CDR3 contains 14 residues. The CDR3 region is CSAQTSGRSYEQYF. The CDR3 DNA follows: TGCAGCGCTCAGACTAGCGGCCGCTCCTACGAGCAGTACTTC.